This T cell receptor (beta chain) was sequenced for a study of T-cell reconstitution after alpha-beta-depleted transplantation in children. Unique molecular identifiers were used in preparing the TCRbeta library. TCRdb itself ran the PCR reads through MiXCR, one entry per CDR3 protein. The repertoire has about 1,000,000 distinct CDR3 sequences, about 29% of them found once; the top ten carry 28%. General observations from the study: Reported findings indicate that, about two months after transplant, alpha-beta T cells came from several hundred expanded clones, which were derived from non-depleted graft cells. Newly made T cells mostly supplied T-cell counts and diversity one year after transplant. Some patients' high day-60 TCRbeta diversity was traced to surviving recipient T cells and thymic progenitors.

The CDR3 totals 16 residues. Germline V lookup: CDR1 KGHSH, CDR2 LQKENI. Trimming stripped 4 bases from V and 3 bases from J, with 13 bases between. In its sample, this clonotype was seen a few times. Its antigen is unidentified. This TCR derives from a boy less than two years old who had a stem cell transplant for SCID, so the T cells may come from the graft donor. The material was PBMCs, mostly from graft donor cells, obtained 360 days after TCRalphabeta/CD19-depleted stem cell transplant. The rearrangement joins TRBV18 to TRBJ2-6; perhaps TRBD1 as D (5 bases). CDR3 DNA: TGTGCCAGCTCACTTCCAGGGTTCGTTGGGGCCAACGTCCTGACTTTC. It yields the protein CASSLPGFVGANVLTF.